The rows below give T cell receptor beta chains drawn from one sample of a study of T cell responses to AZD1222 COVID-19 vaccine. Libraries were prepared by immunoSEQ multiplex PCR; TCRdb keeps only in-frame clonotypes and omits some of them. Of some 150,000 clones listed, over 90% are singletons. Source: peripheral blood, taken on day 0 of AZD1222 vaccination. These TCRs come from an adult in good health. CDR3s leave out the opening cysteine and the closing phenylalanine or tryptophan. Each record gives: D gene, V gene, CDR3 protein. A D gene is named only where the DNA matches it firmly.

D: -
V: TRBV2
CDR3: ASSLGAGGYT

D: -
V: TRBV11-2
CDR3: ASSRDINYGYT

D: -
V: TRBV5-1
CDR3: ASSLELTGTWEKLF

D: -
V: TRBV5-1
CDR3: ASRDEPRAYNEQF

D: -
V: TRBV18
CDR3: ASSPRNTEAF

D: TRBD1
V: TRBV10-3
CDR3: AISGGSPGGREQF

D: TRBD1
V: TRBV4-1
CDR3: ASSHPGTGRETDTQY

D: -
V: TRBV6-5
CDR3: ASSWVNSGANVLT

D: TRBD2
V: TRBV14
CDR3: ASSQEGGLVDTGELF

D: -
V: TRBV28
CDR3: ASSLLVDEQY

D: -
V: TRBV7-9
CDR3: ASSFGSNYGYT

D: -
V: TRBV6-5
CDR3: ASSRGRPAYEQY

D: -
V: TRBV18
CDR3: ASSPYHPDTQY

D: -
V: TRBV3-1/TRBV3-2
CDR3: ASSPSDPREPYNSPLH

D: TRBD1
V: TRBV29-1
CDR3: SARDRGRTDTQY

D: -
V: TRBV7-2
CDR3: ASSLEGGPLTDTQY

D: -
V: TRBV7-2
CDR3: ASSFRVSSEGQY

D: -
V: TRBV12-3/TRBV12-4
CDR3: ASSFFDEKLF

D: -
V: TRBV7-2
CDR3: ASSLVGAPAYGYT

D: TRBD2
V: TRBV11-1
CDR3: ASSLGPAGGPDTQY

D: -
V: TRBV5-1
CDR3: ASSLETAFEAF

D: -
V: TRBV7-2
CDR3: ASTPQGRNNEKLF

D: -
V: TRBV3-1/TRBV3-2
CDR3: ASSQTMSRSTDTQY

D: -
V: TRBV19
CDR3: ASSGMIRTEAF

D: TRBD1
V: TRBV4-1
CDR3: ASSPGDRGYEQY

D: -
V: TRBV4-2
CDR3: ASSRHGTEAF

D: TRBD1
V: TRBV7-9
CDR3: ASSPRQGKIIGEQF

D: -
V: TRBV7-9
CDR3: ASSLEGREKLF

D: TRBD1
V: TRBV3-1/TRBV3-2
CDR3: ASSQVGQGFSPLH

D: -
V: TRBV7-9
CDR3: ASSLNIYGYT

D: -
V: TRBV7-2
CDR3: ASSLTLAGHEQF

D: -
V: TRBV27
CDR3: ASSLYMAFGGYT

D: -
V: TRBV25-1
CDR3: ASSELGGGKGTYNEQF

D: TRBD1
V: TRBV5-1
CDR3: ASSGDRDGYT

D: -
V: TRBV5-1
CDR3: ASSLHTRGRDEQY

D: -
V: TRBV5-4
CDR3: ASSGGTENTGELF

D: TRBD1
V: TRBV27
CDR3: ASSPGTGNYEQY

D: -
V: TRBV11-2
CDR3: ASSSRGGNTEAF

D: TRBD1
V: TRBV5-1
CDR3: ASSLGDRNQPQH

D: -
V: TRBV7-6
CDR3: ASSVKKYTEAF

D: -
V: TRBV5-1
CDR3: ASSLVYNEQF

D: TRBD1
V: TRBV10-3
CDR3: AISNDRDSYQPQH